Following are 13 T cell receptor beta chains from one sample sequenced in a study of blood T cell repertoires in COVID-19. Sequencing used immunoSEQ multiplex PCR; TCRdb keeps in-frame clones, though not all of them. The sample has around 86,000 clones, roughly 87% seen once. The sequenced sample consisted of peripheral blood. The receptors shown here come from a woman older than 75 with acute or convalescent COVID-19.

Points on this clone: The same CDR3 can be traced to other DNA sequences in this sample. The chain couples TRBV7-3 to TRBJ1-3, with a possible D match to TRBD1 (6 bases). Per germline, CDR1 SGHTA and CDR2 FQGTGA. The germline V and J ends were trimmed by 4 bases and 0 bases, with 10 bases remaining between them. The CDR3 sequence is 15 residues long. In DNA form, the CDR3 reads TGTGCCAGCAGCTCACAGGGTAACTCTGGAAACACCATATATTTT. This codes for CASSSQGNSGNTIYF. The full variable domain, rest sourced from reference TRBV7-3 and TRBJ1-3, is GAGVSQTPSNKVTEKGKYVELRCDPISGHTALYWYRQSLGQGPEFLIYFQGTGAADDSGLPNDRFFAVRPEGSVSTLKIQRTERGDSAVYLCASSSQGNSGNTIYFGEGSWLTVV.

This chain uses TRBV19 with TRBJ2-7, with 10 bases matching TRBD2. The length of the CDR3 is 18 residues. Germline-derived CDR1 and CDR2 are LNHDA and SQIVND (reference sequence). Trimming removed 5 bases from V and 0 bases from J; junction bases left unmatched: 13. The CDR3 protein is CASSRTLAGAQFSYEQYF. DNA of the CDR3: TGTGCCAGTAGTCGGACGCTAGCGGGAGCCCAGTTCTCCTACGAGCAGTACTTC.

This chain joins TRBV6-5 and TRBJ2-7; D is perhaps TRBD2 (5 bases). The germline V and J ends were trimmed by 7 bases and 0 bases, with 13 bases remaining between them. Germline assignment: CDR1 MNHEY and CDR2 SVGAGI. There are 14 residues in the CDR3. CDR3 bases: TGTGCCAGCACTACCGGGCGGGCCTCCTACGAGCAGTACTTC. Its translation: CASTTGRASYEQYF.

This clone was counted a single time. The chain recombines TRBV5-1 with TRBJ2-2; maybe TRBD2 (5 bases). V was trimmed by 2 bases and J by 6 bases, leaving 8 bases between them. CDR1 and CDR2 from the germline V gene are SGHRS and YFSETQ. This CDR3 has 13 amino acids. The CDR3 bases are TGCGCCAGCAGCTTTACTAGGCCCGGGGAGCTGTTTTTT. Its translation is CASSFTRPGELFF.

The CDR3, as DNA: TGTGCCAGCAGCCAAGATCACATGAGGGTGCAGTTCTTC. It codes for CASSQDHMRVQFF. The V call is TRBV14, the J call TRBJ2-1; D possibly corresponds to TRBD2 (5 bases). Trimming took off 0 bases at V and 12 bases at J, with 12 bases between the two ends. Germline V lookup: CDR1 SGHDN, CDR2 FVKESK. The CDR3 totals 13 residues. The full variable domain, in which reference TRBV14 and TRBJ2-1 provide the parts outside the CDR3, is EAGVTQFPSHSVIEKGQTVTLRCDPISGHDNLYWYRRVMGKEIKFLLHFVKESKQDESGMPNNRFLAERTGGTYSTLKVQPAELEDSGVYFCASSQDHMRVQFFGPGTRLTVL.

This chain links TRBV9 with TRBJ2-5; a weak D match, TRBD1 (6 bases). Deletions cut 3 bases from V and 3 bases from J, with 12 bases between. The germline gives CDR1 SGDLS, CDR2 YYNGEE. This CDR3 contains 14 residues. The CDR3 DNA is TGTGCCAGCAGCGCTCCAGGGGACGAAGAGACCCAGTACTTC. Protein product: CASSAPGDEETQYF.

In its sample, this clone was seen a few times. The chain carries TRBV6-5 and TRBJ1-2; possible D gene TRBD1, 6 bases. Germline CDR1 is MNHEY and CDR2 is SVGAGI. The length of the CDR3 is 13 residues. V was shortened by 6 bases and J by 6 bases, with 14 bases between the two germline ends. The CDR3: CASRRSGADGYTF. The CDR3 nucleotides are TGTGCCAGCAGACGTTCAGGGGCGGATGGCTACACCTTC.

V gene TRBV25-1 combines with J gene TRBJ1-5, with 10 bases that match TRBD1. Unmatched junction bases numbered 7, after V lost 4 bases and J lost 7 bases. The CDR3 spans 15 residues. Germline V gene data show CDR1 as MGHDK and CDR2 as SYGVNS. The CDR3 sequence is CASSAGGTGDQPQHF. CDR3 nucleotide sequence: TGTGCCAGCAGTGCTGGCGGGACAGGGGACCAGCCCCAGCATTTT. Complete variable domain (other parts from reference TRBV25-1 and TRBJ1-5): EADIYQTPRYLVIGTGKKITLECSQTMGHDKMYWYQQDPGMELHLIHYSYGVNSTEKGDLSSESTVSRIRTEHFPLTLESARPSHTSQYLCASSAGGTGDQPQHFGDGTRLSIL.

The chain is built from TRBV4-1 and TRBJ2-5; TRBD1 agrees at 8 bases. Germline lookup yields CDR1 MGHRA and CDR2 YSYEKL. The junction had 8 bases not matched to a gene; V was cut back by 1 base and J by 4 bases. The CDR3 runs to 16 residues. The CDR3 DNA reads as TGCGCCAGCAGCCAAGTCTCAGGGGGCTTGGGAGAGACCCAGTACTTC. Its translation is CASSQVSGGLGETQYF.

The chain joins TRBV6-2 or TRBV6-3 to TRBJ2-7, with D possibly matching TRBD1 (5 bases). Trimming cost V 6 bases and J 0 bases, with 9 bases left between them. This CDR3 is 13 amino acids long. Germline CDR1 is MNHEY and CDR2 is SVGEGT. CDR3 nucleotides: TGTGCCAGCAGCCCCGACAGCTCCTACGAGCAGTACTTC. Its protein is CASSPDSSYEQYF.

This chain links TRBV7-2 with TRBJ1-1; possible D gene TRBD1, 5 bases. Germline values: CDR1 SGHTA, CDR2 FQGNSA. The CDR3 is 15 residues long. The V gene lost 1 base and the J gene lost 1 base, with 10 bases spanning the gap. CDR3 amino acids: CASSLVARENTEAFF. The CDR3 nucleotides are TGTGCCAGCAGCTTAGTTGCCAGGGAGAACACTGAAGCTTTCTTT.

The CDR3 here is CASSPGQGQETQYF. The CDR3, as DNA: TGTGCCAGCAGCCCGGGACAGGGTCAAGAGACCCAGTACTTC. The gene calls are TRBV5-8 and TRBJ2-5; TRBD1 matches at 9 bases. The CDR3 is 14 amino acids. CDR1 is SGHTS, CDR2 YDEGEE, per germline. Unmatched junction bases numbered 3, after V lost 4 bases and J lost 2 bases.

V usage is TRBV29-1 and J usage is TRBJ1-2; D not certain. Germline values: CDR1 SQVTM, CDR2 ANQGSEA. Deletions cut 3 bases from V and 2 bases from J, with 4 bases between. CDR3 length: 11 residues. CDR3 DNA: TGCAGCGTTGACAGGAACTATGGCTACACCTTC. Protein: CSVDRNYGYTF.